The source of this T cell receptor (beta chain) is a study of blood T cell repertoires in COVID-19. Study at large: The cDNA or gDNA used as material had been derived from T cells, B-cell-depleted T cells, or PBMCs.

Only in-frame clones appear in the TCRdb table, and some are missing; sequencing was by immunoSEQ multiplex PCR. Among tens of thousands of clones listed, around 92% were seen once. This CDR3 has 15 amino acids. J is TRBJ1-1 and V is TRBV1; TRBD1 is taken as the D call from the table, unchecked against the DNA. TRBV1 represents a pseudogene. This TCR came from an elderly woman with acute or convalescent COVID-19. Sequencing was carried out using peripheral blood. CDR3: CTTPLGTGKDTEAFF. CDR3 sequence (DNA): TGCACCACACCCCTCGGGACAGGGAAGGACACTGAAGCTTTCTTT.